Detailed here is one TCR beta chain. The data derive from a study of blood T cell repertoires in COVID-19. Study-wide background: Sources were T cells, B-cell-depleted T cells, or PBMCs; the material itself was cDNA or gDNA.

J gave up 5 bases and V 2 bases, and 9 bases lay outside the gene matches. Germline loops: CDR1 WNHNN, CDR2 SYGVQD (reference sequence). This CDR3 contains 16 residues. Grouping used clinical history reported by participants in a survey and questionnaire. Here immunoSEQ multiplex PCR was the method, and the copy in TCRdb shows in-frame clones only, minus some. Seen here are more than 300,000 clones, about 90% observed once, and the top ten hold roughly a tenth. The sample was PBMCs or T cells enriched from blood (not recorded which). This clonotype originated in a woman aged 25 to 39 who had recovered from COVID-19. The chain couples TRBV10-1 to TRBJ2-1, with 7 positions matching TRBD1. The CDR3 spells CASSEAGGRGDNEQFF. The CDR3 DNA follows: TGCGCCAGCAGTGAGGCAGGGGGACGGGGTGACAATGAGCAGTTCTTC.